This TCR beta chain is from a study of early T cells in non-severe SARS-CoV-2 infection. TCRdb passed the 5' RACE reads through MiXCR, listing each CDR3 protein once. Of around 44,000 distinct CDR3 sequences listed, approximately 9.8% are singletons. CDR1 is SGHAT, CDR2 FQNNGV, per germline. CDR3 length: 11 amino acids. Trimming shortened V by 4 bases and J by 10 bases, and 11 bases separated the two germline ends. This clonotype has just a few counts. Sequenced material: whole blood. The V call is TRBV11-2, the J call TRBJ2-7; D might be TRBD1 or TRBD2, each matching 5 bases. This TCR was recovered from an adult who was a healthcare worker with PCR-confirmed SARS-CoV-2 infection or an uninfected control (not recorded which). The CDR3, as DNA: TGTGCCAGCAGCTCCCGGGACCTACAGTACTTC. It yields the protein CASSSRDLQYF.